This TCR beta chain was obtained from a study of shared clonotypes between healthy human individuals. Whole-study context: Each donor's CD4 naive and CD4 memory cells filled three plates apiece, CD8 naive two, and CD8 memory one. Study results and limitations: Naive subsets tended to show greater estimated richness than memory subsets.

This CDR3 spans 15 amino acids. V shed 4 bases and J shed 0 bases, with 13 bases lying between them. The germline V gene encodes CDR1 MGHRA and CDR2 YSYEKL. Only CD45RO-negative cells positively selected for CCR7 counted as naive CD8 cells, so terminally differentiated effector memory CD45RA+ cells were excluded. Comment on this clone: No antigen is known for it. This specimen includes other DNA sequences encoding the same CDR3.

Data came from immunoSEQ multiplex PCR; TCRdb stores just in-frame clones and leaves some out. This table has around 2,000,000 clones, about 95% appearing once. The sequenced sample was naive CD8+ T cells sorted from blood. The sequence derives from a man aged 18-30 years in good health. The chain links TRBV4-1 to TRBJ2-7; D may be TRBD1 (6 bases). The CDR3 nucleotides are TGCGCCAGCAGCCTCCGGGACACGAGCTCCTACGAGCAGTACTTC. This translates into CASSLRDTSSYEQYF.